Shown below are 28 T cell receptor beta chains from a single sample sequenced in a study of blood T cell repertoires in COVID-19. Method: immunoSEQ multiplex PCR; TCRdb's copy keeps in-frame clones and lacks some. The sample lists some 150,000 clones, 70% to 90% occurring once. Sequences were obtained from peripheral blood. These receptor sequences come from a woman aged 65 to 85 with acute or convalescent COVID-19.

This clone was detected once. This chain connects TRBV18 to TRBJ2-7, with D perhaps matching TRBD2 (7 bases). V was shortened by 6 bases and J by 7 bases, with 16 bases between the two germline ends. The CDR3 length is 13 residues. Per germline, CDR1 KGHSH and CDR2 LQKENI. The CDR3: CASSSSRGGEQYF. The CDR3 DNA sequence: TGTGCCAGCTCCTCGAGCAGGGGAGGGGAGCAGTACTTC.

The chain is built from TRBV7-9 and TRBJ1-1, with TRBD1 as a possible D gene (6 bases). The CDR3 extends over 14 amino acids. Germline values: CDR1 SEHNR, CDR2 FQNEAQ (reference sequence). Trimming took 3 bases from V and 1 from J, leaving 9 bases between them. The chain's CDR3 is CASSFTGSNTEAFF. In DNA form, the CDR3 reads TGTGCCAGCAGCTTCACAGGGTCGAACACTGAAGCTTTCTTT.

The chain is built from TRBV27 and TRBJ2-2; D possibly corresponds to TRBD2 (6 bases). The CDR3 is 19 residues long. Germline lookup yields CDR1 MNHEY and CDR2 SMNVEV (reference sequence). V was trimmed by 2 bases and J by 1 base, leaving 20 bases between them. The CDR3 coding sequence is TGTGCCAGCAGTTTAGGGGACTCCCGTAGGGGTTTGAACACCGGGGAGCTGTTTTTT. It specifies CASSLGDSRRGLNTGELFF.

The J gene is TRBJ2-5, the V gene TRBV5-6, with 7 bases that match TRBD2. Germline assignment: CDR1 SGHDT and CDR2 YYEEEE. Trimming at V came to 2 bases and at J to 2 bases, leaving 15 bases not matched to a gene. The CDR3 extends over 18 amino acids. CDR3 DNA sequence: TGTGCCAGCAGCTTTAGTTTCCAGCGGGGAACCCTTCAAGAGACCCAGTACTTC. Its translation is CASSFSFQRGTLQETQYF.

The CDR3 DNA is TGTGCCACCGACACCGGGACAGACTACACAGATACGCAGTATTTT. Encoded protein: CATDTGTDYTDTQYF. V and J are TRBV24-1 and TRBJ2-3; 7 nucleotides line up with TRBD1. With 9 bases clipped from V and 2 bases from J, the junction kept 10 bases outside the gene matches. The CDR3 runs 15 residues. Germline-derived CDR1 and CDR2 are KGHDR and SFDVKD.

The count of this clone is one. This rearrangement joins TRBV2 to TRBJ2-5; 7 bases line up with TRBD2. V gave up 4 bases and J gave up 5 bases; unmatched junction bases: 7. The CDR3 has 14 amino acids. The germline V gene has CDR1 SNHLY and CDR2 FYNNEI. The chain's CDR3 is CASSGTSFVETQYF. Written as DNA, the CDR3 is TGTGCCAGCAGTGGGACTAGTTTCGTGGAGACCCAGTACTTC.

The chain uses TRBV6-6 and TRBJ1-5, with D possibly TRBD1 on 5 matching bases. Germline values: CDR1 MNHNY, CDR2 SVGAGI (reference sequence). V dropped 2 bases and J dropped 0 bases, with 11 bases sitting between them. This CDR3 has 16 amino acids. The CDR3 region has the DNA TGTGCCAGCAGTTACGACTCGACAGTTAGCAATCAGCCCCAGCATTTT. Encoded protein: CASSYDSTVSNQPQHF.

The chain has TRBV12-5 and TRBJ1-5; D may be TRBD1 (5 bases). The CDR3 is 18 amino acids. V lost 1 base and J 2 bases, leaving 18 bases between the germline ends. Per germline, CDR1 LGHNT and CDR2 FRNRAP. This CDR3 is CASGLASGRVYGNQPQHF. CDR3 bases: TGTGCTAGTGGTTTGGCTTCGGGCAGGGTATACGGCAATCAGCCCCAGCATTTT.

The V call is TRBV2, the J call TRBJ2-5, with TRBD1 matching over 9 bases. The CDR3 spans 22 residues. Germline V gene sequence: CDR1 SNHLY, CDR2 FYNNEI. V dropped 6 bases and J dropped 2; count of bases not matched to a gene: 28. CDR3 sequence reads: CASSGPLMIPGQGIRRQETQYF. DNA for the CDR3: TGTGCCAGCAGCGGGCCGTTAATGATTCCGGGACAGGGCATCCGTCGGCAAGAGACCCAGTACTTC. Filled out from reference TRBV2 and TRBJ2-5, the complete variable domain reads EPEVTQTPSHQVTQMGQEVILRCVPISNHLYFYWYRQILGQKVEFLVSFYNNEISEKSEIFDDQFSVERPDGSNFTLKIRSTKLEDSAMYFCASSGPLMIPGQGIRRQETQYFGPGTRLLVL.

The chain recombines TRBV10-1 with TRBJ2-3; weak D call: TRBD1 (5 bases). CDR3 length equals 12 residues. Per the germline V gene, CDR1 is WNHNN and CDR2 is SYGVQD (reference sequence). V was cut by 11 bases and J by 4 bases, with 13 bases left in between. The chain's CDR3 is CARARVPDTQYF. CDR3 sequence (DNA): TGCGCCCGGGCCAGGGTGCCAGATACGCAGTATTTT.

This clone was seen only once. This rearrangement joins TRBV27 to TRBJ1-1; 9 positions agree with TRBD1. Trimming took 2 bases from V and 1 from J; bases not matched to a gene: 2. The CDR3 has 15 amino acids. Looked up from germline, CDR1 is MNHEY and CDR2 is SMNVEV (reference sequence). In DNA, the CDR3 is TGTGCCAGCAGTTTAACAGGGGGCCCGAACACTGAAGCTTTCTTT. Translated, it gives CASSLTGGPNTEAFF.

The CDR3 loop reads CASSLDFSGELFF. In DNA form, the CDR3 reads TGTGCCAGCAGCCTGGACTTCTCTGGGGAGCTGTTTTTT. This chain links TRBV12-3 or TRBV12-4 with TRBJ2-2; possible D gene TRBD2, 5 bases. CDR3 size: 13 residues. V lost 6 bases and J lost 8, with 13 bases in between.

The chain joins TRBV6-5 to TRBJ1-6; possibly TRBD1 for D (5 bases). The CDR3 has 15 amino acids. V was trimmed by 3 bases and J by 5 bases, leaving 11 bases between them. Germline loops: CDR1 MNHEY, CDR2 SVGAGI. For the CDR3, the DNA is TGTGCCAGCAGTTATTGGACACCCGATAATTCACCCCTCCACTTT. Its translation: CASSYWTPDNSPLHF.

The chain combines TRBV2 with TRBJ1-2; 8 bases are shared with TRBD1. In germline, CDR1 is SNHLY, CDR2 FYNNEI. The CDR3 is made up of 14 amino acids. Losses at the gene ends were 2 bases for V and 4 bases for J; bases not matched to a gene: 3. The CDR3, as DNA: TGTGCCAGCAGTGAAAGACAGGGGAGCTATGGCTACACCTTC. Translated, it gives CASSERQGSYGYTF.

The chain is built from TRBV5-1 and TRBJ1-2; 9 nucleotides align to TRBD1. The CDR3 spans 15 residues. Germline lookup yields CDR1 SGHRS and CDR2 YFSETQ. The V segment lost 3 bases and the J segment 3 bases; nucleotides outside the gene matches: 6. The CDR3, as DNA: TGCGCCAGCAGCTGGGCGACAGGGGGAGACTATGGCTACACCTTC. Translating it yields CASSWATGGDYGYTF. Together with reference TRBV5-1 and TRBJ1-2, the CDR3 gives the full variable domain: KAGVTQTPRYLIKTRGQQVTLSCSPISGHRSVSWYQQTPGQGLQFLFEYFSETQRNKGNFPGRFSGRQFSNSRSEMNVSTLELGDSALYLCASSWATGGDYGYTFGSGTRLTVV.

The rearrangement uses TRBV29-1 and TRBJ1-6; D is uncertain. Deletions cut 6 bases from V and 9 bases from J, with 9 bases between. The CDR3 is made up of 11 amino acids. Per the germline V gene, CDR1 is SQVTM and CDR2 is ANQGSEA. The CDR3 DNA sequence: TGCAGCGTGGCGGGGAGTTCACCCCTCCACTTT. Its protein product is CSVAGSSPLHF. The full variable domain, rest sourced from reference TRBV29-1 and TRBJ1-6, is SAVISQKPSRDICQRGTSLTIQCQVDSQVTMMFWYRQQPGQSLTLIATANQGSEATYESGFVIDKFPISRPNLTFSTLTVSNMSPEDSSIYLCSVAGSSPLHFGNGTRLTVT.

The chain has TRBV6-5 and TRBJ1-5; maybe TRBD1 (6 bases). This CDR3 spans 13 amino acids. Germline CDR1 reads MNHEY; CDR2 reads SVGAGI. The V end lost 6 bases, the J end lost 0 bases, and 6 bases lay between the germline ends. Here the CDR3 reads CASRGHSNQPQHF. The CDR3 DNA reads as TGTGCCAGCAGGGGACATAGCAATCAGCCCCAGCATTTT.

This clone has a handful of counts. The chain combines TRBV5-8 with TRBJ1-4; weak D call: TRBD1 (6 bases). Germline assignment: CDR1 SGHTS and CDR2 YDEGEE. This CDR3 contains 14 residues. Trimming took 4 bases from V and 8 from J, leaving 15 bases between them. CDR3 residues: CASSRRQGSEKLFF. The CDR3 DNA sequence: TGTGCCAGCAGCCGTCGGCAGGGGAGCGAAAAACTGTTTTTT.

DNA for the CDR3: TGTGCCAGCAGTGAAGTTCAAGGGGGCCGGGAGCCCCAGCATTTT. Translating it yields CASSEVQGGREPQHF. The chain carries TRBV6-1 and TRBJ1-5; 7 nucleotides match TRBD1. Germline CDR1 is MNHNS and CDR2 is SASEGT. After removal of 1 base from V and 8 bases from J, the junction contained 8 bases not matched to a gene. The CDR3 extends over 15 amino acids.

This chain links TRBV27 with TRBJ1-1; 9 bases are shared with TRBD1. Germline loops: CDR1 MNHEY, CDR2 SMNVEV (reference sequence). CDR3 length: 15 residues. The trim removed 5 bases at V and 1 base at J, leaving 5 bases unmatched. The CDR3 loop reads CASSKQGAGNTEAFF. The CDR3 bases are TGTGCCAGCAGTAAACAGGGGGCTGGGAACACTGAAGCTTTCTTT.

The V call is TRBV28, the J call TRBJ1-1; the match to TRBD1 covers 9 bases. Losses at the gene ends were 4 bases for V and 5 bases for J; bases not matched to a gene: 8. Germline V gene lookup returns CDR1 MDHEN and CDR2 SYDVKM. The CDR3 length is 15 residues. The chain's CDR3 is CASSSPQGAITEAFF. The CDR3 nucleotides read TGTGCCAGCAGTTCACCACAGGGGGCTATAACTGAAGCTTTCTTT.

The chain is built from TRBV27 and TRBJ2-5, with a weak D call TRBD2 (6 bases). This CDR3 has 15 residues. V was pared by 3 bases and J by 1 base, with 12 bases between. Germline CDR1 reads MNHEY; CDR2 reads SMNVEV (reference sequence). The CDR3 DNA is TGTGCCAGCAGTTTGGGACTCAATCGCCAAGAGACCCAGTACTTC. It specifies CASSLGLNRQETQYF.

This sequence joins TRBV6-1 and TRBJ2-7; a weak D match, TRBD1 (5 bases). Germline assignment: CDR1 MNHNS and CDR2 SASEGT. The CDR3 covers 15 residues. The germline V and J ends were trimmed by 0 bases and 1 base, with 10 bases remaining between them. CDR3 DNA: TGTGCCAGCAGTGAAGCCAGGACACCTTCCTACGAGCAGTACGTC. This sequence encodes CASSEARTPSYEQYV.

V and J are TRBV10-3 and TRBJ1-2; TRBD1 aligns across 12 bases. Germline-derived CDR1 and CDR2 are ENHRY and SYGVKD. V was pared by 5 bases and J by 8 bases, with 6 bases of the junction left unmatched. This CDR3 has 14 amino acids. The CDR3, as DNA: TGTGCCATCAGTCCGGGACAGGGGGCTTGGGGCTACACCTTC. Encoded protein: CAISPGQGAWGYTF.

The rearrangement joins TRBV27 to TRBJ1-5; 7 bases line up with TRBD1. Germline CDR1 is MNHEY and CDR2 is SMNVEV (reference sequence). V shed 3 bases, J shed 4 bases, and the junction held 3 bases outside the gene matches. The CDR3 has 14 amino acids. This CDR3 reads CASSFRDSNQPQHF. DNA for the CDR3: TGTGCCAGCAGTTTTAGGGACAGTAATCAGCCCCAGCATTTT.

The V and J genes are TRBV6-5 and TRBJ1-2, with 7 bases that match TRBD1. V lost 4 bases to trimming and J lost 6 bases; unmatched junction nucleotides: 8. The CDR3 spans 14 residues. CDR1 and CDR2 (germline): MNHEY, SVGAGI. CDR3: CASSFSDRVDGYTF. CDR3 in DNA: TGTGCCAGCAGTTTTTCCGACAGGGTCGATGGCTACACCTTC.

This clone was detected only once. V and J are TRBV23-1 and TRBJ1-6; the match to TRBD1 covers 8 bases. TRBV23-1 is reported as an ORF; its role is uncertain. V trimming: 4 bases; J trimming: 4 bases; junction bases outside the gene matches: 15. The CDR3 is 19 residues long. DNA for the CDR3: TGCGCCAGCAGTCGAGACAGGGGCCCCCCTCACCCATATAATTCACCCCTCCACTTT. Translation gives CASSRDRGPPHPYNSPLHF.

This rearrangement joins TRBV29-1 to TRBJ1-1; the D is unclear. The CDR3 is 13 residues long. The V gene lost 6 bases and the J gene lost 6 bases, with 17 bases spanning the gap. The germline gives CDR1 SQVTM, CDR2 ANQGSEA. CDR3 bases: TGCAGCGTCCAACAACGGGTTTTCTCTGAAGCTTTCTTT. It is translated as CSVQQRVFSEAFF.